The rows below give T cell receptor beta chains drawn from one sample of a study of shared clonotypes between healthy human individuals. Profiled with immunoSEQ multiplex PCR; TCRdb holds only in-frame clones, not every one. The sample shows more than 400,000 clones, 95% to 97% of them seen only once. Sequenced material: naive CD4+ T cells sorted from blood. These receptors came from a woman aged 25-40 years in good health. CDR3s include the opening cysteine and the closing phenylalanine or tryptophan. The D gene is left open where the match is weak. Expanded clones are given a class, and other clones once, few, many or no size at all.

TRBV29-1	TRBJ1-2	once	.	TGCAGCGTCGAATTCGGCGGGTCTAACTATGGCTACACCTTC	CSVEFGGSNYGYTF
TRBV25-1	TRBJ2-3	.	.	TGTGCCAGCACGAATGCCAGGACCACAGATACGCAGTATTTT	CASTNARTTDTQYF
TRBV6-5	TRBJ2-2	.	TRBD2	TGTGCCAGCAGCCCAGTAGCGGGTCTAGCCGGGGAGCTGTTTTTT	CASSPVAGLAGELFF
TRBV19	TRBJ2-7	.	.	TGTGCCAGTAGTCCGGGGGCTGGCGAGCAGTACTTC	CASSPGAGEQYF
TRBV7-6	TRBJ2-7	.	TRBD1	TGTGCCAGCAGCTTAGCTCAGGGGGAACTCCAGTACTTC	CASSLAQGELQYF
TRBV14	TRBJ1-1	.	.	TGTGCCAGCAGCCAGGAGGGGAGGACTGAAGCTTTCTTT	CASSQEGRTEAFF
TRBV27	TRBJ2-1	.	TRBD2	TGTGCCAGCAGTGCACCCAAGTACTTGGAAGCGGGAGATCCCGAGCAGTTCTTC	CASSAPKYLEAGDPEQFF
TRBV7-5	TRBJ2-2	.	.	TGTGTCAGAAGCTTAGTTAGGGGACTAGCGGTTCTCACCGGGGAGCTGTTTTTT	CVRSLVRGLAVLTGELFF
TRBV6-1	TRBJ2-7	.	.	TGTGCCAGCAGTGTACAGGGCGCCGCGTCCTACGAGCAGTACTTC	CASSVQGAASYEQYF
TRBV11-2	TRBJ2-5	once	TRBD2	TGTGCCAGCAGCTTAGGACTAGCGGGAGGATCTCAAGAGACCCAGTACTTC	CASSLGLAGGSQETQYF
TRBV28	TRBJ2-1	.	TRBD2	TGTGCCAGCAGTCCAGCGGGAGGGGATGAGCAGTTCTTC	CASSPAGGDEQFF
TRBV6-5	TRBJ2-7	once	TRBD1	TGTGCCAGCAGATGGGCGACAGGGAATAGCGACGAGCAGTACTTC	CASRWATGNSDEQYF
TRBV28	TRBJ2-7	.	.	TGTGCCAGCAGTCTTACGTCCTCCCGGGTTCAGCAGTACTTC	CASSLTSSRVQQYF
TRBV5-1	TRBJ1-2	few	.	TGCGCCAGCAGCCCCCGGGACGGGCGCGGGGGCTACACCTTC	CASSPRDGRGGYTF
TRBV10-3	TRBJ2-1	once	TRBD2	TGTGCCATCAGGCTTACTAGCGGGACCTACAATGAGCAGTTCTTC	CAIRLTSGTYNEQFF
TRBV5-1	TRBJ1-1	.	.	TGCGCCAGCTCGGTCGTAAGTGGGAACACTGAAGCTTTCTTT	CASSVVSGNTEAFF
TRBV6-5	TRBJ1-1	.	.	TGTGCCAGCAGTTACCAGGGTGGCACTGAAGCTTTCTTT	CASSYQGGTEAFF
TRBV27	TRBJ1-2	.	TRBD1	TGTGCCAGCAGTAGACGGGACAGGGGGCGTGGAGGCTACACCTTC	CASSRRDRGRGGYTF
TRBV5-6	TRBJ2-4	.	.	TGTGCCAGCAGCTTGTTGGAGAAAACAAACATTCAGTACTTC	CASSLLEKTNIQYF
TRBV19	TRBJ1-2	.	.	TGTGCCAGTAGTCCGCCCGGACAGACATCTAACTATGGCTACACCTTC	CASSPPGQTSNYGYTF
TRBV7-9	TRBJ2-3	.	.	TGTGCCAGCAGCTTAGACCCGCAAAGAAGCACAGATACGCAGTATTTT	CASSLDPQRSTDTQYF
TRBV29-1	TRBJ2-2	.	TRBD1	TGCAGCGTTGTGGGGGACAGGGTTCGACCCGGGGAGCTGTTTTTT	CSVVGDRVRPGELFF
TRBV6-5	TRBJ2-1	.	TRBD2	TGTGCCAGCAGTTACTATGGCGGGAGAGGGAATGAGCAGTTCTTC	CASSYYGGRGNEQFF
TRBV18	TRBJ2-3	.	TRBD2	TGTGCCAGCTCAGCCAGCGGGAGGGCAGATACGCAGTATTTT	CASSASGRADTQYF
TRBV2	TRBJ2-7	.	TRBD2	TGTGCCAGCAAACGGGAGGGAACCTACGAGCAGTACTTC	CASKREGTYEQYF
TRBV7-9	TRBJ2-7	.	TRBD2	TGTGCCAGCAGCTACCGACTAGCGGAGAACTACGAGCAGTACTTC	CASSYRLAENYEQYF
TRBV5-6	TRBJ2-7	.	.	TGTGCCAGCAGCTTGGTGAAGGGAGTCTCCTACGAGCAGTACTTC	CASSLVKGVSYEQYF
TRBV7-9	TRBJ2-1	.	.	TGTGCCAGCAGCTTAGCGAGGCAGGGGTTCGATGAGCAGTTCTTC	CASSLARQGFDEQFF
TRBV27	TRBJ1-2	.	TRBD1	TGTGCCAGCACCTCAACCCGACAGGGTTGGGGCTACACCTTC	CASTSTRQGWGYTF
TRBV7-6	TRBJ2-3	.	.	TGTGCCAGCAGCTTTAGCGGTGGTAGCTCAGATACGCAGTATTTT	CASSFSGGSSDTQYF
TRBV14	TRBJ2-7	once	TRBD1	TGTGCCAGCAGATACACGGACAGGAGCAACGAGCAGTACTTC	CASRYTDRSNEQYF
TRBV28	TRBJ2-5	.	TRBD2	TGTGCCAGCAGTTTAAAACTAGCGGGAGCGAGAGAGACCCAGTACTTC	CASSLKLAGARETQYF
TRBV28	TRBJ1-4	.	TRBD1	TGTGCCAGCAGCTTACAGGGGGCGTTTAATGAAAAACTGTTTTTT	CASSLQGAFNEKLFF
TRBV11-2	TRBJ2-5	once	TRBD2	TGTGCCAGCAGCGACCCAAGCGGGAGCGTCGAGACCCAGTACTTC	CASSDPSGSVETQYF
TRBV7-8	TRBJ1-1	.	TRBD1	TGTGCCAGCAGCTTATCAGGGGGCACTGAAGCTTTCTTT	CASSLSGGTEAFF
TRBV30	TRBJ2-5	.	.	TGTGCCTGGAAGTCACTTACGGAGACCCAGTACTTC	CAWKSLTETQYF
TRBV18	TRBJ1-3	.	TRBD1	TGTGCCAGCTCACCGGGACAGGGACTTCTCTCTGGAAACACCATATATTTT	CASSPGQGLLSGNTIYF
TRBV5-4	TRBJ2-3	.	.	TGTGCCAGCAGCTTGGAGGCAGGCGGAGATACGCAGTATTTT	CASSLEAGGDTQYF
TRBV4-1	TRBJ1-5	.	.	TGCGCCAGCAGCCTAGTCTCGACAGATCAGCCCCAGCATTTT	CASSLVSTDQPQHF
TRBV5-1	TRBJ2-6	.	.	TGCGCCAGCAGCCCCCAGACAGGCTCTGGGGCCAACGTCCTGACTTTC	CASSPQTGSGANVLTF
TRBV7-9	TRBJ2-7	.	.	TGTGCCAGCAGCTTAGGATCCGACTACGACGAGCAGTACTTC	CASSLGSDYDEQYF
TRBV7-9	TRBJ2-6	.	.	TGTGCCAGCACCACGGAATTCTCTGGGGCCAACGTCCTGACTTTC	CASTTEFSGANVLTF
TRBV14	TRBJ2-1	.	TRBD1	TGTGCCAGCAGCCAATGGACAGGGGGTGAGCAGTTCTTC	CASSQWTGGEQFF